This T cell receptor beta chain was profiled in a study of glioma-infiltrating T cells. General study points: Above-expected tissue-blood divergence occurred in all gliomas, most in low-grade ones. Tissue and blood shared very few CDR3 sequences.

Amplification of TCR alpha and beta CDR3 regions from RNA used iRepertoire nested multiplex PCR. One-step reverse transcription and amplification started from approximately 100-400 ng of tissue mRNA or PBMC total RNA. Each CDR3 protein gets one entry after TCRdb re-called the multiplex PCR reads with MiXCR. Among over 100,000 distinct CDR3 sequences, less than 30% were seen once, and the ten largest hold approximately 35%. Concerning this clonotype: Its matching antigen is unknown. The junction and the germline gene differ at one end; a read error may be behind it.

Germline CDR1 and CDR2: SEHNR and FQNEAQ (reference sequence). This CDR3 is built from 14 residues. This clonotype originated in a human donor with low-grade glioma or glioblastoma, undergoing nonglioma brain surgery, or in good health (not recorded which). This chain connects TRBV7-9 to TRBJ1-6, with D possibly being TRBD1 (6 bases). Sequencing was carried out using glioma tissue, nonneoplastic brain tissue, or PBMCs (not recorded which). Here the CDR3 reads CASRLERGRSPLPF. CDR3 nucleotides: TGTGCCAGCCGCTTAGAACGGGGGCGGTCCCCCCTCCCCTTT.